These T cell receptor beta chains were read from a single sample in a study of glioma-infiltrating T cells after dendritic cell vaccination. Profiling relied on immunoSEQ multiplex PCR, and the TCRdb table lists in-frame clones only, not all of them. The sample lists 75,000 to 95,000 clones; roughly 91% were seen once. The sample in question was blood, obtained after dendritic cell vaccination. The receptors were gathered from a human donor with glioblastoma. CDR3s leave out the opening cysteine and the closing phenylalanine or tryptophan.

cdr3_length: 15; v_call: TRBV5-6; cdr3_aa: ASRVYSGSRSYNEQF
cdr3_length: 13; v_call: TRBV7-6; cdr3_aa: ASSGDRGMNTEAF
cdr3_length: 10; v_call: TRBV5-1; cdr3_aa: ASSVDGYEQY
cdr3_length: 13; v_call: TRBV6-1; cdr3_aa: ASRPLDISNTEAF
cdr3_length: 12; v_call: TRBV19; cdr3_aa: ASSFRDPSNEQY
cdr3_length: 14; v_call: TRBV28; cdr3_aa: ASSSVGGGFIYEQY
cdr3_length: 13; v_call: TRBV5-6; cdr3_aa: ASDLREVRTDTQY
cdr3_length: 11; v_call: TRBV27; cdr3_aa: ASRGRQNSPLH
cdr3_length: 12; v_call: TRBV5-4; cdr3_aa: ASSLWLASDEQF
cdr3_length: 14; v_call: TRBV5-8; cdr3_aa: ASSQDWQGRGDGYT
cdr3_length: 18; v_call: TRBV29-1; cdr3_aa: SVGPDVGLAGGPVTGELF
cdr3_length: 15; v_call: TRBV29-1; cdr3_aa: SVEDLPETGSVYGYT
cdr3_length: 12; v_call: TRBV10-1; cdr3_aa: ASREDRGNYGYT
cdr3_length: 13; v_call: TRBV9; cdr3_aa: ASSAELLQGEKLF
cdr3_length: 13; v_call: TRBV2; cdr3_aa: ASMIGGPFTGELF
cdr3_length: 16; v_call: TRBV15; cdr3_aa: ATSRDGVQGATNEKLF
cdr3_length: 11; v_call: TRBV28; cdr3_aa: ASTWTDSYGYT
cdr3_length: 11; v_call: TRBV5-1; cdr3_aa: ASSLTGGNEQF
cdr3_length: 12; v_call: TRBV19; cdr3_aa: ASNKQGPNTEAF
cdr3_length: 14; v_call: TRBV5-4; cdr3_aa: ASSLASGTSRYEQY
cdr3_length: 12; v_call: TRBV5-6; cdr3_aa: ASSRTGSGNTIY
cdr3_length: 10; v_call: TRBV28; cdr3_aa: ASSLTGQPQH
cdr3_length: 13; v_call: TRBV5-1; cdr3_aa: ASTPSRGGGYEQY
cdr3_length: 10; v_call: TRBV15; cdr3_aa: ATSRDIDTQY
cdr3_length: 12; v_call: TRBV4-2; cdr3_aa: ASSQTGTGDGYT
cdr3_length: 11; v_call: TRBV6-6; cdr3_aa: ASSVRGPYGYT